A selection of T cell receptor beta chains follows, all from one sample in a study of post-analysis software for immune sequencing data. TCRdb re-called the PCR reads through MiXCR, storing one row per CDR3 protein. The table includes a few hundred thousand distinct CDR3 sequences, under 40% detected once. The specimen sequenced was blood. All receptors come from a girl aged 2-17 years with multiple sclerosis. The CDR3 runs from the conserved cysteine through the conserved F or W. Each record gives: CDR3 protein, CDR3 DNA, D gene, V gene, J gene, clone size. D genes are given only for firm matches. Not all rows give a size; the values are once, few, many and, for expanded clones, a class.

CDR3 protein: CSARDHRRTENYNEQFF
CDR3 DNA: TGCAGTGCTAGAGATCATAGGCGGACGGAGAACTACAATGAGCAGTTCTTC
D gene: -
V gene: TRBV20-1
J gene: TRBJ2-1
clone size: -

CDR3 protein: CATSDSIWNEQYF
CDR3 DNA: TGTGCCACCAGTGACTCGATTTGGAACGAGCAGTACTTC
D gene: -
V gene: TRBV24-1
J gene: TRBJ2-7
clone size: few

CDR3 protein: CSARDLAVFPGNQPQHF
CDR3 DNA: TGCAGTGCTAGAGATTTGGCCGTCTTTCCAGGCAATCAGCCCCAGCATTTT
D gene: -
V gene: TRBV20-1
J gene: TRBJ1-5
clone size: few

CDR3 protein: CAISARTGGNYGYTF
CDR3 DNA: TGTGCCATCAGCGCACGGACAGGGGGCAACTATGGCTACACCTTC
D gene: TRBD1
V gene: TRBV10-3
J gene: TRBJ1-2
clone size: -

CDR3 protein: CAIGLGGASGETQYF
CDR3 DNA: TGTGCCATCGGCCTCGGGGGGGCGAGTGGGGAGACCCAGTACTTC
D gene: TRBD2
V gene: TRBV10-3
J gene: TRBJ2-5
clone size: -

CDR3 protein: CASSQDGSRKGTQYF
CDR3 DNA: TGTGCCAGCAGCCAAGACGGGAGTCGCAAGGGGACCCAGTACTTC
D gene: -
V gene: TRBV3-1
J gene: TRBJ2-5
clone size: -

CDR3 protein: CASSYSPTGDREQYF
CDR3 DNA: TGTGCCAGCAGTTACTCTCCGACAGGGGACCGCGAGCAGTACTTC
D gene: TRBD1
V gene: TRBV6-5
J gene: TRBJ2-7
clone size: -

CDR3 protein: CSAREAGHYEQYF
CDR3 DNA: TGCAGTGCTAGAGAGGCAGGGCACTACGAGCAGTACTTC
D gene: -
V gene: TRBV20-1
J gene: TRBJ2-7
clone size: -

CDR3 protein: CASTVAGKRADTQYF
CDR3 DNA: TGTGCCAGTACCGTAGCGGGGAAGAGGGCAGATACGCAGTATTTT
D gene: TRBD2
V gene: TRBV19
J gene: TRBJ2-3
clone size: few

CDR3 protein: CASSLMNTEAFF
CDR3 DNA: TGTGCCAGCAGCCTTATGAACACTGAAGCTTTCTTT
D gene: -
V gene: TRBV3-1
J gene: TRBJ1-1
clone size: -

CDR3 protein: CSAGEGTPYF
CDR3 DNA: TGCAGTGCTGGGGAAGGGACCCCGTACTTC
D gene: -
V gene: TRBV20-1
J gene: TRBJ2-5
clone size: few

CDR3 protein: CASQYGQGMVEQFF
CDR3 DNA: TGCGCCAGCCAATATGGACAGGGGATGGTTGAGCAGTTCTTC
D gene: TRBD1
V gene: TRBV5-1
J gene: TRBJ2-1
clone size: few

CDR3 protein: CASSLGAGVGEQYF
CDR3 DNA: TGCGCCAGCAGCTTGGGGGCCGGAGTAGGCGAGCAGTACTTC
D gene: -
V gene: TRBV5-1
J gene: TRBJ2-7
clone size: few

CDR3 protein: CASSSGQAGANVRTF
CDR3 DNA: TGCGCCAGCAGCTCAGGACAGGCTGGGGCCAACGTCCGGACTTTC
D gene: TRBD1
V gene: TRBV5-1
J gene: TRBJ2-6
clone size: -

CDR3 protein: CASSLGGLTEAFF
CDR3 DNA: TGTGCCAGCAGCTTAGGTGGGTTGACTGAAGCTTTCTTT
D gene: -
V gene: TRBV7-2
J gene: TRBJ1-1
clone size: -

CDR3 protein: CASSQVDRGYGYTF
CDR3 DNA: TGCGCCAGCAGCCAAGTGGATAGAGGCTATGGCTACACCTTC
D gene: -
V gene: TRBV4-1
J gene: TRBJ1-2
clone size: -

CDR3 protein: CSVTRGRETQYF
CDR3 DNA: TGCAGCGTTACGAGGGGCCGAGAGACCCAGTACTTC
D gene: -
V gene: TRBV29-1
J gene: TRBJ2-5
clone size: -

CDR3 protein: CASSLGDSPGETQYF
CDR3 DNA: TGCGCCAGCAGCTTGGGGGACAGTCCAGGGGAGACCCAGTACTTC
D gene: TRBD1
V gene: TRBV5-1
J gene: TRBJ2-5
clone size: few

CDR3 protein: CASSRGTGATTNEKLFF
CDR3 DNA: TGTGCCAGCAGCCGAGGGACAGGGGCAACAACTAATGAAAAACTGTTTTTT
D gene: TRBD1
V gene: TRBV7-6
J gene: TRBJ1-4
clone size: -

CDR3 protein: CASSLFGLAYNEQFF
CDR3 DNA: TGCGCCAGCAGCTTGTTTGGACTAGCGTACAATGAGCAGTTCTTC
D gene: TRBD2
V gene: TRBV5-1
J gene: TRBJ2-1
clone size: -

CDR3 protein: CASSLVLTNQGIHGYTF
CDR3 DNA: TGCGCCAGCAGCTTGGTCCTCACCAATCAAGGTATTCATGGCTACACCTTC
D gene: -
V gene: TRBV5-1
J gene: TRBJ1-2
clone size: -

CDR3 protein: CASSLSARPQETQYF
CDR3 DNA: TGCGCCAGCAGCTTGTCGGCCCGCCCACAAGAGACCCAGTACTTC
D gene: -
V gene: TRBV5-1
J gene: TRBJ2-5
clone size: few

CDR3 protein: CASSLDETGYNEQFF
CDR3 DNA: TGTGCCAGCAGTCTAGACGAAACAGGGTACAATGAGCAGTTCTTC
D gene: -
V gene: TRBV5-5
J gene: TRBJ2-1
clone size: -

CDR3 protein: CASSPEGSGELFF
CDR3 DNA: TGTGCCAGCAGTCCTGAGGGTAGCGGGGAGCTGTTTTTT
D gene: -
V gene: TRBV7-3
J gene: TRBJ2-2
clone size: -

CDR3 protein: CAISVPIPGQGIDRYGYTF
CDR3 DNA: TGTGCTATCAGTGTACCTATCCCGGGACAGGGGATCGATCGTTATGGCTACACCTTC
D gene: TRBD1
V gene: TRBV10-3
J gene: TRBJ1-2
clone size: -

CDR3 protein: CANSLDNRPTDTQYF
CDR3 DNA: TGTGCCAACAGCTTAGATAACCGGCCCACAGATACGCAGTATTTT
D gene: -
V gene: TRBV7-2
J gene: TRBJ2-3
clone size: -

CDR3 protein: CASSQDGQGANSPLHF
CDR3 DNA: TGTGCCAGCAGCCAAGATGGACAGGGGGCGAATTCACCCCTCCACTTT
D gene: TRBD1
V gene: TRBV14
J gene: TRBJ1-6
clone size: -

CDR3 protein: CASSFPGTGNTGELFF
CDR3 DNA: TGTGCCAGCAGTTTCCCCGGGACAGGGAACACCGGGGAGCTGTTTTTT
D gene: TRBD1
V gene: TRBV12-3/TRBV12-4
J gene: TRBJ2-2
clone size: -

CDR3 protein: CASSPIGPQDYGYTF
CDR3 DNA: TGTGCCAGCAGCCCCATCGGACCGCAGGACTATGGCTACACCTTC
D gene: -
V gene: TRBV11-2
J gene: TRBJ1-2
clone size: few

CDR3 protein: CASSYSPVQPQHF
CDR3 DNA: TGTGCCAGCAGTTACTCGCCGGTTCAGCCCCAGCATTTT
D gene: -
V gene: TRBV6-5
J gene: TRBJ1-5
clone size: -

CDR3 protein: CASSHPIGDRGIDEQFF
CDR3 DNA: TGCGCCAGCAGCCATCCTATCGGCGACAGGGGGATCGATGAGCAGTTCTTC
D gene: TRBD1
V gene: TRBV4-1
J gene: TRBJ2-1
clone size: many

CDR3 protein: CASSLSVSGGNQETQYF
CDR3 DNA: TGTGCCAGCAGCTTATCCGTGAGCGGGGGGAACCAAGAGACCCAGTACTTC
D gene: TRBD2
V gene: TRBV7-8
J gene: TRBJ2-5
clone size: -

CDR3 protein: CTSSAGTGGYEQYF
CDR3 DNA: TGTACCAGCAGTGCCGGGACAGGGGGATACGAGCAGTACTTC
D gene: TRBD1
V gene: TRBV27
J gene: TRBJ2-7
clone size: few

CDR3 protein: CASSAENTGVETQYF
CDR3 DNA: TGTGCCAGTTCCGCCGAAAACACGGGTGTGGAGACCCAGTACTTC
D gene: -
V gene: TRBV7-3
J gene: TRBJ2-5
clone size: few

CDR3 protein: CSGCYGLAVDQETQYF
CDR3 DNA: TGCAGCGGCTGTTATGGACTAGCGGTAGACCAAGAGACCCAGTACTTC
D gene: TRBD2
V gene: TRBV29-1
J gene: TRBJ2-5
clone size: few

CDR3 protein: CASSLLGPSTDTQYF
CDR3 DNA: TGTGCCAGCAGTTTACTGGGACCTAGCACAGATACGCAGTATTTT
D gene: -
V gene: TRBV27
J gene: TRBJ2-3
clone size: once

CDR3 protein: CASSANPTGTPEAFF
CDR3 DNA: TGTGCCAGCAGTGCTAATCCGACAGGCACCCCTGAAGCTTTCTTT
D gene: -
V gene: TRBV6-4
J gene: TRBJ1-1
clone size: -

CDR3 protein: CASSGQGVWQPQHF
CDR3 DNA: TGTGCCAGCAGCGGACAGGGCGTATGGCAGCCCCAGCATTTT
D gene: TRBD1
V gene: TRBV7-2
J gene: TRBJ1-5
clone size: -

CDR3 protein: CASSLAGGYTDTQYF
CDR3 DNA: TGTGCCAGCAGTTTAGCGGGGGGCTACACAGATACGCAGTATTTT
D gene: TRBD2
V gene: TRBV27
J gene: TRBJ2-3
clone size: -

CDR3 protein: CAISETGQGRGTEAFF
CDR3 DNA: TGTGCCATCAGTGAGACCGGACAGGGGAGGGGCACTGAAGCTTTCTTT
D gene: TRBD1
V gene: TRBV10-3
J gene: TRBJ1-1
clone size: few

CDR3 protein: CASPPSGSYLSSYNEQFF
CDR3 DNA: TGTGCCAGCCCACCTAGCGGATCCTATTTGAGCTCCTACAATGAGCAGTTCTTC
D gene: TRBD2
V gene: TRBV14
J gene: TRBJ2-1
clone size: few

CDR3 protein: CASSEGGWRQETQYF
CDR3 DNA: TGCGCCAGCAGTGAGGGGGGGTGGCGGCAAGAGACCCAGTACTTC
D gene: -
V gene: TRBV10-2
J gene: TRBJ2-5
clone size: -

CDR3 protein: CSVVMGRDQPQHF
CDR3 DNA: TGCAGCGTTGTTATGGGACGTGATCAGCCCCAGCATTTT
D gene: -
V gene: TRBV29-1
J gene: TRBJ1-5
clone size: few

CDR3 protein: CAISEGWETQHF
CDR3 DNA: TGTGCCATCAGTGAAGGTTGGGAGACCCAGCACTTC
D gene: -
V gene: TRBV10-3
J gene: TRBJ2-7
clone size: -

CDR3 protein: CASSLVRGANNEQFF
CDR3 DNA: TGTGCCAGCAGCTTGGTGCGGGGGGCCAACAATGAGCAGTTCTTC
D gene: TRBD2
V gene: TRBV5-4
J gene: TRBJ2-1
clone size: -

CDR3 protein: CASSQGRWGGETQYF
CDR3 DNA: TGCGCCAGCAGCCAAGGAAGGTGGGGGGGAGAGACCCAGTACTTC
D gene: TRBD2
V gene: TRBV4-1
J gene: TRBJ2-5
clone size: few

CDR3 protein: CSARDLLGKTAANYGYTF
CDR3 DNA: TGCAGTGCTAGAGATCTACTAGGGAAGACGGCAGCTAACTATGGCTACACCTTC
D gene: -
V gene: TRBV20-1
J gene: TRBJ1-2
clone size: -

CDR3 protein: CSARSGDRGRDEEFF
CDR3 DNA: TGCAGTGCTAGATCCGGGGACAGGGGGCGGGATGAGGAGTTCTTC
D gene: TRBD1
V gene: TRBV20-1
J gene: TRBJ2-1
clone size: -

CDR3 protein: CSAAASGNQPQHF
CDR3 DNA: TGCAGTGCGGCCGCCTCAGGCAATCAGCCCCAGCATTTT
D gene: -
V gene: TRBV20-1
J gene: TRBJ1-5
clone size: many

CDR3 protein: CASSAGQNLLNYGYTF
CDR3 DNA: TGTGCCAGCAGTGCCGGACAGAACCTACTTAACTATGGCTACACCTTC
D gene: -
V gene: TRBV6-1
J gene: TRBJ1-2
clone size: -

CDR3 protein: CASSPTSGVGYGHTF
CDR3 DNA: TGTGCCAGCAGCCCCACCTCGGGGGTGGGGTATGGCCACACCTTC
D gene: -
V gene: TRBV3-1
J gene: TRBJ1-2
clone size: few

CDR3 protein: CAIRRTGGQETQYF
CDR3 DNA: TGTGCCATCAGGAGGACAGGGGGGCAGGAGACCCAGTACTTC
D gene: TRBD1
V gene: TRBV10-3
J gene: TRBJ2-5
clone size: few

CDR3 protein: CASSQSGSPMTEAFF
CDR3 DNA: TGTGCCAGCAGCCAGTCCGGGTCCCCGATGACTGAAGCTTTCTTT
D gene: -
V gene: TRBV4-2
J gene: TRBJ1-1
clone size: few

CDR3 protein: CASSPQGAGGLNEQFF
CDR3 DNA: TGCGCCAGCAGCCCCCAGGGAGCGGGGGGGCTCAATGAGCAGTTCTTC
D gene: TRBD2
V gene: TRBV5-1
J gene: TRBJ2-1
clone size: -